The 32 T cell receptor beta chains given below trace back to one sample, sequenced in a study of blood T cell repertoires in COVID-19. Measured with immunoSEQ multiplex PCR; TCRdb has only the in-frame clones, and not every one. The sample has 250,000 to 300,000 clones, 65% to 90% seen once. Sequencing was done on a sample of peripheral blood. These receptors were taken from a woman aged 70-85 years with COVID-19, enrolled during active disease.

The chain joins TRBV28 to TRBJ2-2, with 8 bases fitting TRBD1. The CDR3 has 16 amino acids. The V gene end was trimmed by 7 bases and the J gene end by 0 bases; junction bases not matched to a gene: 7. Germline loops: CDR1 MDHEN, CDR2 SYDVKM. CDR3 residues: CASKVRQGSNTGELFF. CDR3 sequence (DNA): TGTGCCAGCAAGGTCCGACAGGGGTCGAACACCGGGGAGCTGTTTTTT.

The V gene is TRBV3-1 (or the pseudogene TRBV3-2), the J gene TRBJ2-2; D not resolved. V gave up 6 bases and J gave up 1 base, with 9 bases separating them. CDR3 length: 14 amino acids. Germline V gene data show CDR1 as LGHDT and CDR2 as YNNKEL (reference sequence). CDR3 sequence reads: CASRATLNTGELFF. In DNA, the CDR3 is TGTGCCAGCAGAGCGACTCTGAACACCGGGGAGCTGTTTTTT.

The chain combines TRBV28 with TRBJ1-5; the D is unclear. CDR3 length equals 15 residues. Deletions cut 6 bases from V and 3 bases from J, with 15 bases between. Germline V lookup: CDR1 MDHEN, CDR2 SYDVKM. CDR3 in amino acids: CASRRSSGSNQPQHF. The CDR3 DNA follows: TGTGCCAGCAGGAGGTCCTCCGGATCCAATCAGCCCCAGCATTTT.

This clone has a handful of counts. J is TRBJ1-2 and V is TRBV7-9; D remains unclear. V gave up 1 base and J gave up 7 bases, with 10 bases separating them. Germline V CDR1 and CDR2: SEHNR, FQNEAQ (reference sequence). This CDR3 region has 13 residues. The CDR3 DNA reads TGTGCCAGCAGCTTAGATGGCAGTACTGGCTACACCTTC. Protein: CASSLDGSTGYTF. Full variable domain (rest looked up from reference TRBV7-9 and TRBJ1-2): DTGVSQNPRHKITKRGQNVTFRCDPISEHNRLYWYRQTLGQGPEFLTYFQNEAQLEKSRLLSDRFSAERPKGSFSTLEIQRTEQGDSAMYLCASSLDGSTGYTFGSGTRLTVV.

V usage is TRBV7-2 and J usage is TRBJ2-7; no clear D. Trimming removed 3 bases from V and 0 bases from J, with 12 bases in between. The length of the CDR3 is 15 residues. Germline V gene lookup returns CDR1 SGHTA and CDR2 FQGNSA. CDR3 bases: TGTGCCAGCAGCTTTAACAGCCTGAGCTCCTACGAGCAGTACTTC. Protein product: CASSFNSLSSYEQYF.

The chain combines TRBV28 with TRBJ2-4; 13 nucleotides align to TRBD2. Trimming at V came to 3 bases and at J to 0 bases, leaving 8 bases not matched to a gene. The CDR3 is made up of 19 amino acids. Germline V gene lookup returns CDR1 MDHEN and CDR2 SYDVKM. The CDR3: CASSLRLAGGFLAKNIQYF. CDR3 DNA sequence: TGTGCCAGCAGTTTGCGACTAGCGGGGGGCTTCCTAGCCAAAAACATTCAGTACTTC.

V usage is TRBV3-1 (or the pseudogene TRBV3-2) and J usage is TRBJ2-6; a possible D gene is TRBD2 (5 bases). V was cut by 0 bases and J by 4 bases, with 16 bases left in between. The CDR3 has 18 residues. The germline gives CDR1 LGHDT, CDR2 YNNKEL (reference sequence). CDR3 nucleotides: TGTGCCAGCAGCCAAGATTCATCCTTGGGAGCCGGGGCCAACGTCCTGACTTTC. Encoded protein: CASSQDSSLGAGANVLTF.

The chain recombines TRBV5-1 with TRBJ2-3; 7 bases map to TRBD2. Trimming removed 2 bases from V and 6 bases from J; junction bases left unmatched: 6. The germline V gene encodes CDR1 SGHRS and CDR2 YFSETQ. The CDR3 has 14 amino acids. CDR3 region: CASSFGGRVDTQYF. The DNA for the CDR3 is TGCGCCAGCAGCTTCGGGGGGAGAGTCGATACGCAGTATTTT.

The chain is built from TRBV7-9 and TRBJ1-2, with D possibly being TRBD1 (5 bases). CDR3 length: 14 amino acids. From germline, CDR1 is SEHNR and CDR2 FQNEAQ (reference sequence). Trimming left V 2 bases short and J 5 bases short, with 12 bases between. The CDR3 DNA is TGTGCCAGCAGCTTAAACCCAGGGAGGTATGGCTACACCTTC. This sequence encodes CASSLNPGRYGYTF.

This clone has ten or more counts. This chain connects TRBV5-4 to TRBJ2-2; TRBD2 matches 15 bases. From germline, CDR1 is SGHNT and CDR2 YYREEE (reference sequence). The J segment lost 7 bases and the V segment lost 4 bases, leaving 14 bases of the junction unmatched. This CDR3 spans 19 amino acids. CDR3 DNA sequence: TGTGCCAGCAGCCTCTACCGGACTAGCGGGGGGGCCCTTGGCGGGGAGCTGTTTTTT. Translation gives CASSLYRTSGGALGGELFF.

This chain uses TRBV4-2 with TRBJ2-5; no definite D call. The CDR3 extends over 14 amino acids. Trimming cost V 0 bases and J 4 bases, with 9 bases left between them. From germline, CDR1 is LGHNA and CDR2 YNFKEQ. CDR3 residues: CASSQDRLAETQYF. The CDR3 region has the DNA TGTGCCAGCAGCCAAGATCGACTGGCAGAGACCCAGTACTTC.

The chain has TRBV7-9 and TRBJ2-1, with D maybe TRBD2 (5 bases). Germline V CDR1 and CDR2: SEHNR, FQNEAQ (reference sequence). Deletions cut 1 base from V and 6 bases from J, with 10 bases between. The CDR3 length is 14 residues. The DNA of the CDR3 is TGTGCCAGCAGCTTAGTTGGCGGGTTCAATGAGCAGTTCTTC. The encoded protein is CASSLVGGFNEQFF.

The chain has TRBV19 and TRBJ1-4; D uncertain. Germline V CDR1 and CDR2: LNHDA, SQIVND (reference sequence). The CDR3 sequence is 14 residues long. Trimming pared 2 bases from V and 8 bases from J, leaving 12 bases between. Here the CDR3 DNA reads TGTGCCAGTAGTATATACGGGGTAGCGGAAAAACTGTTTTTT. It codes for CASSIYGVAEKLFF.

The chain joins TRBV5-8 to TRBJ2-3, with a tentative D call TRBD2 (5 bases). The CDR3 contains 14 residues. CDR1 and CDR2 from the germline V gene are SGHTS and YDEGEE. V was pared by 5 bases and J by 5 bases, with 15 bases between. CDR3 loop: CASRKRLNEDTQYF. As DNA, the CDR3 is TGTGCCAGCAGAAAAAGACTAAACGAAGATACGCAGTATTTT. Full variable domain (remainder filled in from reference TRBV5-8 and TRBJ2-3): EAGVTQSPTHLIKTRGQQATLRCSPISGHTSVYWYQQALGLGLQFLLWYDEGEERNRGNFPPRFSGRQFPNYSSELNVNALELEDSALYLCASRKRLNEDTQYFGPGTRLTVL.

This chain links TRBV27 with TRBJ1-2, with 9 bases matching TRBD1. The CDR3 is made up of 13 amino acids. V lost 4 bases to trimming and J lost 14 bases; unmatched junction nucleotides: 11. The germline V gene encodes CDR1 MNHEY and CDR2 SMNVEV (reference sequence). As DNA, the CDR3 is TGTGCCAGCAGTTACGGCCGGGACAGGGCTAGGACCTTC. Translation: CASSYGRDRARTF.

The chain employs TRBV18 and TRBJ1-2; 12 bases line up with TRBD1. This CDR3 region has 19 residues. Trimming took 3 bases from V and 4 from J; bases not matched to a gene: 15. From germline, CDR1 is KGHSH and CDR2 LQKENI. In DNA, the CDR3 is TGTGCCAGCTCACCGGTTCCCGGGACAGGGGGCGTCGGGTTCTATGGCTACACCTTC. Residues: CASSPVPGTGGVGFYGYTF.

The CDR3 sequence is CASSSGTAYEQYF. DNA of the CDR3: TGCGCCAGCAGCTCCGGGACAGCCTACGAGCAGTACTTC. V usage is TRBV5-1 and J usage is TRBJ2-7, with TRBD1 matching over 7 bases. With 3 bases clipped from V and 2 bases from J, the junction kept 2 bases outside the gene matches. CDR1 is SGHRS and CDR2 is YFSETQ in the germline V gene. There are 13 residues in the CDR3.

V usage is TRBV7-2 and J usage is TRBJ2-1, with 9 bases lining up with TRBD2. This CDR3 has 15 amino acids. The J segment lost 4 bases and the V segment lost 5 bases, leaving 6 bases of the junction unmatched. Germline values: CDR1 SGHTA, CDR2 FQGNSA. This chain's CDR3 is CASSISSGVYNEQFF. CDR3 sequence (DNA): TGTGCCAGCAGCATTTCTAGCGGGGTTTACAATGAGCAGTTCTTC. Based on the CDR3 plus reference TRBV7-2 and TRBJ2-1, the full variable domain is GAGVSQSPSNKVTEKGKDVELRCDPISGHTALYWYRQSLGQGLEFLIYFQGNSAPDKSGLPSDRFSAERTGGSVSTLTIQRTQQEDSAVYLCASSISSGVYNEQFFGPGTRLTVL.

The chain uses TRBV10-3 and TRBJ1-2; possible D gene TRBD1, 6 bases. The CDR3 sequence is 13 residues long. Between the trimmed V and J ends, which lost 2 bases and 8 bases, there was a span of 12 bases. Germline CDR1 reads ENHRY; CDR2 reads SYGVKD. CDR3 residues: CAISEEGGLGYTF. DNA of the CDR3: TGTGCCATCAGTGAGGAGGGGGGGTTAGGCTACACCTTC.

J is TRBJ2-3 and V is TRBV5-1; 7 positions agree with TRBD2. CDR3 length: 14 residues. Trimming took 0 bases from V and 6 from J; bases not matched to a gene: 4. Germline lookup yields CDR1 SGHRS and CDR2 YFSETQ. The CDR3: CASSLDGGDDTQYF. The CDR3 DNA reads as TGCGCCAGCAGCTTGGATGGGGGGGACGATACGCAGTATTTT.

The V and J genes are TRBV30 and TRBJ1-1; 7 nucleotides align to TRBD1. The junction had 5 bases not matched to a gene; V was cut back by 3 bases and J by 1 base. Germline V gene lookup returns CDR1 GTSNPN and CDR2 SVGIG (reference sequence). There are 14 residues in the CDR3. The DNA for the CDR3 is TGTGCCTGGAGGTTGGGACAGCGGAACACTGAAGCTTTCTTT. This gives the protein CAWRLGQRNTEAFF.

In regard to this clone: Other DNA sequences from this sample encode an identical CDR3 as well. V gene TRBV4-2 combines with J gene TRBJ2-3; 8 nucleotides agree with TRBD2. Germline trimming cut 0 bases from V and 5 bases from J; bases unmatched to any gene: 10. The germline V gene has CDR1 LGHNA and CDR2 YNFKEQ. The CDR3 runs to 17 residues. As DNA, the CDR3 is TGTGCCAGCAGCCAAGATGGGAGCGGGGGAGGGGGAGATACGCAGTATTTT. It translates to CASSQDGSGGGGDTQYF.

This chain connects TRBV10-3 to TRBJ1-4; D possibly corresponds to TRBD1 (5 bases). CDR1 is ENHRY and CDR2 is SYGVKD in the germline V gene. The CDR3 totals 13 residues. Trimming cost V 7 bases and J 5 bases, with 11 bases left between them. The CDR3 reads CAIKGQDNEKLFF. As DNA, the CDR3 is TGTGCCATCAAGGGGCAGGACAATGAAAAACTGTTTTTT.

CDR3 sequence (DNA): TGTGCCAGCAGTTTCGGCAGGGATACGCAGTATTTT. Translated: CASSFGRDTQYF. The rearrangement uses TRBV6-5 and TRBJ2-3; D gene uncertain. The germline V gene has CDR1 MNHEY and CDR2 SVGAGI. There are 12 residues in the CDR3. The germline V and J ends were trimmed by 4 bases and 6 bases, with 8 bases remaining between them.

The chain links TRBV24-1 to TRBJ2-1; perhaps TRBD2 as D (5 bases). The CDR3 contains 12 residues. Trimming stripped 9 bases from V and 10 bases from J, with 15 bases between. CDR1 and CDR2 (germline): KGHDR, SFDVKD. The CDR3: CATSSGVGEQFF. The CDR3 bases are TGTGCCACCTCTTCCGGGGTGGGGGAGCAGTTCTTC.

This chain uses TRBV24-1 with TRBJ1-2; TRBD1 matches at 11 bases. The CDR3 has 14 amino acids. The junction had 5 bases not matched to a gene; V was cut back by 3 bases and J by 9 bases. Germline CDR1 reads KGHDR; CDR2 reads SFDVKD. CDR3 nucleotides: TGTGCCACCAGTGATGCGGGACAGGGGGTTAGCTACACCTTC. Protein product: CATSDAGQGVSYTF.

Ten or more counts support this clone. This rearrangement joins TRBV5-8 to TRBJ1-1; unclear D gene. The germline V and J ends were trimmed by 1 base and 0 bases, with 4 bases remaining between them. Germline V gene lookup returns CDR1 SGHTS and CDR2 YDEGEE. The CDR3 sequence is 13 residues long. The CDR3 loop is CASSLQLNTEAFF. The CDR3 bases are TGTGCCAGCAGCTTGCAGTTGAACACTGAAGCTTTCTTT.

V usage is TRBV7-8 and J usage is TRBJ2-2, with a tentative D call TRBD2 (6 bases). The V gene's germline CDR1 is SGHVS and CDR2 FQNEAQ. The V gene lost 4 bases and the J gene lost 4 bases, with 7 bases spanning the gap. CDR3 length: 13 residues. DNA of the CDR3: TGTGCCAGCAGCTGGGGACTCACCGGGGAGCTGTTTTTT. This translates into CASSWGLTGELFF.

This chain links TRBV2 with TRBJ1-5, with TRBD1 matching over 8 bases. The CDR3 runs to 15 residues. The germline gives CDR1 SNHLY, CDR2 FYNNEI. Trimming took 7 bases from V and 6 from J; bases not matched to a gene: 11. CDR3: CASITDRGSGQPQHF. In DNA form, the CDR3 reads TGTGCCAGCATTACCGACAGGGGCAGCGGTCAGCCCCAGCATTTT.

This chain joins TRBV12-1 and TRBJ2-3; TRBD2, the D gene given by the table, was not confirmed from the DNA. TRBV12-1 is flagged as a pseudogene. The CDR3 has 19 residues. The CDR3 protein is CASSFTGTSAVVEGDTQYF. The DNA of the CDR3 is TGTGCCAGCAGCTTCACCGGGACTAGTGCAGTCGTGGAGGGAGATACGCAGTATTTT.

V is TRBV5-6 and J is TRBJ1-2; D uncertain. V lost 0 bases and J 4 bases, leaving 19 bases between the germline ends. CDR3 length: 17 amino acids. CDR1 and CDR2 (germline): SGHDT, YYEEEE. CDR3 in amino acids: CASSLGAGTGSGYGYTF. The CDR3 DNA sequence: TGTGCCAGCAGCTTGGGGGCAGGAACGGGATCCGGCTATGGCTACACCTTC.

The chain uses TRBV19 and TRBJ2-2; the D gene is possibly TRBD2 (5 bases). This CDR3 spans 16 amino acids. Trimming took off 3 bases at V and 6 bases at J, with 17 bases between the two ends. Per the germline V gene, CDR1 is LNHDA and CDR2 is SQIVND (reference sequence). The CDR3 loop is CASSMSDLKGSGELFF. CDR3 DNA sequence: TGTGCCAGTAGTATGTCGGACTTGAAGGGATCCGGGGAGCTGTTTTTT.